This T cell receptor beta chain was identified in a study of OX40 agonist ivuxolimab in advanced cancers. About the full investigation: The costimulatory receptor OX40 (CD134) was targeted by ivuxolimab, a fully human IgG2 agonistic monoclonal antibody. Intravenous ivuxolimab was administered to patients every 2 weeks at six dose levels: 0.01, 0.1, 0.3, 1.5, 3 and 10 mg/kg. Of the roughly 51 patients in dose escalation, about 19 had hepatocellular carcinoma, some 15 had melanoma, 9 had renal cell carcinoma and 9 had head and neck cancer. The dose-escalation cohort was about 83% male with a mean age of about 54 years, ranging from roughly 20 to 80. Prior anti-PD-1, anti-PD-L1 or anti-CTLA-4 therapy was permitted, and about two fifths of dose-escalation patients had received checkpoint inhibitors. Three dose-escalation patients achieved partial responses, one with hepatocellular carcinoma and two with cutaneous melanoma. The point of sequencing TCRbeta in the periphery was to test whether ivuxolimab changed TCR sequence diversity and drove clonal T-cell expansion. The paper describes the monotherapy dose-escalation part (N of about 55 patients) of the phase I trial of ivuxolimab. Study-wide findings and limitations: After ivuxolimab, expanded clones were on average more numerous among CD8+ T cells than among CD4+ T cells. Which antigens the clonally expanded peripheral T cells were specific for was not determined. Partial responders in the 0.1-3.0 mg/kg groups had among the lowest normalized peripheral clonal expansion, especially among CD8+ T cells. Low levels of normalized T-cell clonal expansion were also seen in some patients who did not respond. At doses of 0.1 to 3.0 mg/kg, clonal expansion of both CD4+ and CD8+ blood T cells was observed from baseline to week 6.

Patients with autoimmune disease history or receiving systemic immunosuppression were excluded from the trial. Peripheral blood for TCR sequencing was collected from all dose cohorts at baseline, on cycle 4 day 1, and on cycle 7 day 1. The samples were drawn from a first-in-human, open-label, multicenter phase I dose-escalation trial of ivuxolimab. Adults with locally advanced or metastatic melanoma, renal cell carcinoma, hepatocellular carcinoma or head and neck squamous cell carcinoma were enrolled in the trial. CD4+ and CD8+ T cells were sorted separately from peripheral blood before TCR sequencing. The cysteine opens and the phenylalanine closes a CDR3 of 16 amino acids. Only the CDR3 region is kept as DNA, spanning 48 bases read in frame from base 1. Per the germline V gene (reference sequence), GTSNPN is the CDR1 and SVGIG is the CDR2. Trimming takes 0 bases from V and 2 bases from J, and the germline ends sit 14 bases apart.

For sequencing of the TCRbeta CDR3 region, genomic DNA was extracted from the sorted cells. The immunoSEQ Assay was used for sequencing of TCRbeta CDR3 regions. TCRdb took over this immuneACCESS table, retaining in-frame rearrangements with V and J assigned. Such tables are incomplete; in checked studies, under half of the missing clones stem from an unresolved V gene, and the remainder is unexplained. For this sample the table gives tens of thousands of clones, of which roughly 77% were detected only once. The ten largest account for roughly 2.5% of the sample. The sample holds a few counts of this clone. Its specific antigen is unknown. No clone much larger than this one lies a single base away; base qualities are absent.

The sequencing used CD4+ or CD8+ T cells sorted from blood, collected in a trial of the OX40 agonist ivuxolimab. The sequence came from an adult with an advanced solid tumor such as melanoma, head and neck, liver or kidney cancer. The chain is made from TRBV30 and TRBJ2-1; the D segment cannot be called with confidence. The bases read TGTGCCTGGAGTGTACTTACGGGCTTACCCTACAATGAGCAGTTCTTC. Its translation reads: CAWSVLTGLPYNEQFF. The entire variable domain, with the stretches around the CDR3 drawn from the reference TRBV30 and TRBJ2-1 proteins, is SQTIHQWPATLVQPVGSPLSLECTVEGTSNPNLYWYRQAAGRGLQLLFYSVGIGQISSEVPQNLSASRPQDRQFILSSKKLLLSDSGFYLCAWSVLTGLPYNEQFFGPGTRLTVL.